One and the same sample provided the 28 T cell receptor beta chains below, sequenced in a study of cytomegalovirus exposure and HLA in healthy donors. The PCR employed 60 Vbeta primers together with 13 Jbeta primers. This table comes from immunoSEQ multiplex PCR, and its TCRdb copy is limited to in-frame clones, with some not included. The data contain 150,000 to 200,000 clones, 82% of them singletons. Sequencing used PBMCs. All receptors come from a girl aged 2 to 9 in good health and CMV-seropositive.

The chain links TRBV15 to TRBJ2-5; 14 positions agree with TRBD2. Gene TRBJ2-7 matches the end of the DNA better, so the J call may be wrong. This CDR3 spans 14 amino acids. Looked up from germline, CDR1 is LNHNV and CDR2 is YYDKDF (reference sequence). CDR3 sequence (DNA): TGTGCCACCAATCCGGGACTAGCGGGAGACGAGCAGTACTTC. This sequence encodes CATNPGLAGDEQYF.

The sample holds one count of this clone. V gene TRBV5-3 combines with J gene TRBJ2-7, with 12 bases aligning to TRBD2. TRBV5-3 is an open reading frame, and its role is uncertain. V was clipped by 1 base and J by 0 bases; unmatched bases: 8. CDR3 length equals 18 residues. CDR3 sequence: CARSLLVTSGSSSYEQYF. For the CDR3, the DNA is TGTGCCAGAAGCTTGCTTGTGACTAGCGGGAGTAGCTCCTACGAGCAGTACTTC.

This clone was detected only once. The chain has TRBV29-1 and TRBJ2-7; possibly TRBD1 for D (5 bases). Germline-derived CDR1 and CDR2 are SQVTM and ANQGSEA. With 4 bases removed from V and 6 bases from J, the gap between germline ends came to 13 bases. The CDR3 runs 12 residues. This CDR3 reads CSVVKGEREQYF. Written as DNA, the CDR3 is TGCAGCGTTGTGAAAGGGGAACGCGAGCAGTACTTC.

The rearrangement links TRBV28 to TRBJ2-1, with 9 nucleotides matching TRBD2. This CDR3 spans 14 amino acids. Per germline, CDR1 MDHEN and CDR2 SYDVKM. Trimming took 3 bases from V and 9 from J; bases not matched to a gene: 6. The CDR3 loop is CASSFISREGEQFF. The CDR3 coding sequence is TGTGCCAGCAGTTTTATCTCGCGGGAGGGTGAGCAGTTCTTC.

This chain links TRBV28 with TRBJ2-1; 16 bases align to TRBD2. Per germline, CDR1 MDHEN and CDR2 SYDVKM. The CDR3 is 18 amino acids. V shed 2 bases, J shed 5 bases, and the junction held 6 bases outside the gene matches. CDR3 DNA: TGTGCCAGCAGTTTACAGGGGACTAGCGGGAGGGCCGACAATGAGCAGTTCTTC. Translated, it gives CASSLQGTSGRADNEQFF.

The V and J genes are TRBV7-9 and TRBJ1-4, with D tentatively TRBD1 (5 bases). Trimming took 5 bases from V and 2 from J, leaving 12 bases between them. The CDR3 consists of 15 residues. Germline V gene lookup returns CDR1 SEHNR and CDR2 FQNEAQ (reference sequence). The CDR3 loop is CASSPRVSTNEKLFF. The CDR3 nucleotides are TGTGCCAGCAGCCCCAGGGTTTCCACTAATGAAAAACTGTTTTTT.

The chain employs TRBV30 and TRBJ1-1, with unresolved D. The CDR3 has 11 residues. Between the trimmed V and J ends, which lost 4 bases and 6 bases, there was a span of 9 bases. Germline V gives CDR1 GTSNPN, CDR2 SVGIG (reference sequence). The CDR3 nucleotides read TGTGCCTGGATCCTGGCTTCTGAAGCTTTCTTT. It specifies CAWILASEAFF.

The chain recombines TRBV14 with TRBJ2-1; D uncertain. Germline V gene sequence: CDR1 SGHDN, CDR2 FVKESK. Trimming shortened V by 4 bases and J by 7 bases, and 14 bases separated the two germline ends. CDR3 length equals 14 residues. The CDR3 reads CASSRCSPGNEQFF. Here the CDR3 DNA reads TGTGCCAGCAGCCGGTGCAGCCCGGGTAATGAGCAGTTCTTC.

The CDR3, as DNA: TGTGCCTGGAGGCCTTGGGCCGGGACAGGTGCTTACGAGCAGTACTTC. The encoded protein is CAWRPWAGTGAYEQYF. The V gene is TRBV30, the J gene TRBJ2-7; the match to TRBD1 covers 8 bases. From germline, CDR1 is GTSNPN and CDR2 SVGIG (reference sequence). The CDR3 has 16 residues. The V segment lost 3 bases and the J segment 4 bases; nucleotides outside the gene matches: 14. Full variable domain (missing parts from reference TRBV30 and TRBJ2-7): SQTIHQWPATLVQPVGSPLSLECTVEGTSNPNLYWYRQAAGRGLQLLFYSVGIGQISSEVPQNLSASRPQDRQFILSSKKLLLSDSGFYLCAWRPWAGTGAYEQYFGPGTRLTVT.

V is TRBV4-1 and J is TRBJ1-1, with TRBD1 matching 10 bases. The CDR3 has 18 amino acids. With 1 base clipped from V and 1 base from J, the junction kept 9 bases outside the gene matches. Germline-derived CDR1 and CDR2 are MGHRA and YSYEKL. In nucleotides, the CDR3 is TGCGCCAGCAGCCAAGGACGGGACAGGGGAGGAAAGAACACTGAAGCTTTCTTT. This encodes CASSQGRDRGGKNTEAFF.

The chain carries TRBV10-3 and TRBJ1-1; D gene ambiguous. This CDR3 has 15 residues. Germline assignment: CDR1 ENHRY and CDR2 SYGVKD. Trimming shortened V by 3 bases and J by 6 bases, and 17 bases separated the two germline ends. The CDR3 reads CAISDIGEWAAEAFF. The CDR3 nucleotides are TGTGCCATCAGTGATATCGGGGAGTGGGCGGCTGAAGCTTTCTTT.

V usage is TRBV27 and J usage is TRBJ1-5, with a possible D match to TRBD1 (5 bases). The ends were cut back, 2 bases at V and 3 bases at J, with 8 bases in the middle. The germline gives CDR1 MNHEY, CDR2 SMNVEV (reference sequence). This CDR3 comprises 14 residues. This CDR3 is CASSLGGANQPQHF. CDR3 nucleotide sequence: TGTGCCAGCAGTTTAGGAGGGGCCAATCAGCCCCAGCATTTT.

The chain is built from TRBV29-1 and TRBJ1-2; 9 bases are shared with TRBD1. V lost 5 bases and J lost 0; bases outside the gene matches: 10. The germline V gene has CDR1 SQVTM and CDR2 ANQGSEA. The CDR3 totals 16 residues. CDR3 loop: CSVNRGTGKANYGYTF. The CDR3 nucleotides read TGCAGCGTTAATCGCGGGACAGGGAAGGCTAACTATGGCTACACCTTC.

The chain recombines TRBV5-1 with TRBJ2-3; 7 bases are a match to TRBD1. Germline assignment: CDR1 SGHRS and CDR2 YFSETQ. Trimming cost V 5 bases and J 4 bases; bases outside gene matches: 13. This CDR3 spans 16 amino acids. The CDR3 coding sequence is TGCGCCAGCAGTTTCCCCACAGGGGTTGGGGCAGATACGCAGTATTTT. Its translation is CASSFPTGVGADTQYF.

In DNA form, the CDR3 reads TGTGCCACCAGCAGAGATAAAGTTTTGCGGAGATTCAACACCGGGGAGCTGTTTTTT. Amino acid sequence: CATSRDKVLRRFNTGELFF. This chain uses TRBV15 with TRBJ2-2, with D uncertain. The V end lost 0 bases, the J end lost 2 bases, and 19 bases lay between the germline ends. Germline values: CDR1 LNHNV, CDR2 YYDKDF (reference sequence). The CDR3 loop spans 19 amino acids.

V and J are TRBV28 and TRBJ1-4, with 7 bases fitting TRBD1. The J segment lost 5 bases and the V segment lost 4 bases, leaving 7 bases of the junction unmatched. The CDR3 totals 15 residues. Germline lookup yields CDR1 MDHEN and CDR2 SYDVKM. CDR3 nucleotides: TGTGCCAGCAGTTCACCCGGGACAGAGAATGAAAAACTGTTTTTT. It is translated as CASSSPGTENEKLFF. Full variable domain (remainder filled in from reference TRBV28 and TRBJ1-4): DVKVTQSSRYLVKRTGEKVFLECVQDMDHENMFWYRQDPGLGLRLIYFSYDVKMKEKGDIPEGYSVSREKKERFSLILESASTNQTSMYLCASSSPGTENEKLFFGSGTQLSVL.

The rearrangement joins TRBV6-6 to TRBJ1-2; no definite D call. Germline V gene data show CDR1 as MNHNY and CDR2 as SVGAGI (reference sequence). V lost 7 bases, J lost 2 bases, and 5 bases lay in between. The CDR3 runs 11 residues. Written as DNA, the CDR3 is TGTGCCAGCACCATGAACTATGGCTACACCTTC. Amino acids: CASTMNYGYTF.

The genes are TRBV4-1 and TRBJ2-3; the match to TRBD2 covers 11 bases. The CDR3 runs to 17 residues. The ends lost 4 bases at V and 4 bases at J; junction bases unmatched: 10. CDR1 is MGHRA and CDR2 is YSYEKL in the germline V gene. The CDR3 nucleotides are TGCGCCAGCAGCCGAGACGAGACTAGCGGGACCGCAGATACGCAGTATTTT. Translating it yields CASSRDETSGTADTQYF.

This rearrangement joins TRBV6-1 to TRBJ2-5, with a tentative D call TRBD2 (7 bases). The CDR3 has 18 residues. Germline values: CDR1 MNHNS, CDR2 SASEGT. Trimming took 2 bases from V and 1 from J, leaving 20 bases between them. This CDR3 is CASSEPYGGGGFQETQYF. CDR3 nucleotide sequence: TGTGCCAGCAGTGAACCTTATGGGGGAGGGGGATTCCAAGAGACCCAGTACTTC.

This chain links TRBV9 with TRBJ2-7, with 11 bases aligning to TRBD2. Germline CDR1 and CDR2: SGDLS and YYNGEE. The CDR3 spans 23 residues. J lost 0 bases, V lost 3 bases, and 26 bases had no gene match. The CDR3 coding sequence is TGTGCCAGCAGCGAAGGTACAGGGTATTTTTCTAGCGGGAGGTTACAGAGCTCCTACGAGCAGTACTTC. Translated, it gives CASSEGTGYFSSGRLQSSYEQYF.

This clone was picked up a small number of times. The rearrangement links TRBV11-1 to TRBJ2-7; weak D call: TRBD2 (5 bases). Trimming took 5 bases from V and 5 from J, leaving 22 bases between them. Germline V gene data show CDR1 as SGHAT and CDR2 as FQDESV (reference sequence). The CDR3 totals 16 residues. CDR3 nucleotides: TGTGCCAGCAGCCCGCAACTCGGCGAGGGCGGCGACGAGCAGTACTTC. It is translated as CASSPQLGEGGDEQYF.

The table lists this clone with a few counts. The chain couples TRBV15 to TRBJ2-1; 12 positions agree with TRBD2. Germline loops: CDR1 LNHNV, CDR2 YYDKDF (reference sequence). The J segment lost 9 bases and the V segment lost 0 bases, leaving 3 bases of the junction unmatched. The CDR3 is made up of 15 amino acids. CDR3 loop: CATSREASGGVEQFF. CDR3 nucleotides: TGTGCCACCAGCAGAGAGGCTAGCGGGGGGGTTGAGCAGTTCTTC.

The chain joins TRBV6-1 to TRBJ2-1; TRBD2 matches 12 bases. The germline V gene encodes CDR1 MNHNS and CDR2 SASEGT. The length of the CDR3 is 15 residues. V lost 6 bases and J lost 7; bases outside the gene matches: 7. The CDR3 nucleotides read TGTGCCAGCAGCCTCCTAGCGGGAGGGAGTAATGAGCAGTTCTTC. Protein product: CASSLLAGGSNEQFF.

This chain links TRBV27 with TRBJ2-5, with 12 nucleotides matching TRBD2. The CDR3 runs to 17 residues. V gave up 3 bases and J gave up 2 bases; unmatched junction bases: 7. The germline V gene has CDR1 MNHEY and CDR2 SMNVEV (reference sequence). In DNA, the CDR3 is TGTGCCAGCAGTTTGCTAGCGGGAGGGGGGGGGCAAGAGACCCAGTACTTC. Amino acids: CASSLLAGGGGQETQYF.

The rearrangement links TRBV27 to TRBJ2-1, with 8 bases matching TRBD2. This CDR3 has 15 amino acids. Trimming cost V 3 bases and J 13 bases; bases outside gene matches: 14. The germline V gene has CDR1 MNHEY and CDR2 SMNVEV (reference sequence). This CDR3 is CASSFLGGLGPPQFF. The CDR3, as DNA: TGTGCCAGCAGTTTCCTCGGGGGACTAGGCCCTCCCCAGTTCTTC.

The chain recombines TRBV5-1 with TRBJ2-7; 7 bases line up with TRBD1. V lost 4 bases to trimming and J lost 2 bases; unmatched junction nucleotides: 9. This CDR3 region has 15 residues. CDR1 is SGHRS, CDR2 YFSETQ, per germline. DNA of the CDR3: TGCGCCAGCAGCCCACCGACAGGGTCCACCTACGAGCAGTACTTC. Its protein is CASSPPTGSTYEQYF.

The genes are TRBV5-1 and TRBJ2-7; no clear D. CDR3 size: 12 residues. V shed 0 bases and J shed 3 bases, with 4 bases lying between them. CDR1 SGHRS and CDR2 YFSETQ come from the germline V gene. This CDR3 reads CASSLDYYEQYF. DNA of the CDR3: TGCGCCAGCAGCTTGGATTACTACGAGCAGTACTTC.

The CDR3 nucleotides read TGTGCCAGCACTTTCACGGATTATCAGGGGCAGTTCTTC. Its translation is CASTFTDYQGQFF. This chain uses TRBV6-1 with TRBJ2-1, with D perhaps TRBD1 (5 bases). Trimming cost V 7 bases and J 12 bases, with 19 bases left between them. CDR3 length: 13 amino acids. Germline values: CDR1 MNHNS, CDR2 SASEGT.